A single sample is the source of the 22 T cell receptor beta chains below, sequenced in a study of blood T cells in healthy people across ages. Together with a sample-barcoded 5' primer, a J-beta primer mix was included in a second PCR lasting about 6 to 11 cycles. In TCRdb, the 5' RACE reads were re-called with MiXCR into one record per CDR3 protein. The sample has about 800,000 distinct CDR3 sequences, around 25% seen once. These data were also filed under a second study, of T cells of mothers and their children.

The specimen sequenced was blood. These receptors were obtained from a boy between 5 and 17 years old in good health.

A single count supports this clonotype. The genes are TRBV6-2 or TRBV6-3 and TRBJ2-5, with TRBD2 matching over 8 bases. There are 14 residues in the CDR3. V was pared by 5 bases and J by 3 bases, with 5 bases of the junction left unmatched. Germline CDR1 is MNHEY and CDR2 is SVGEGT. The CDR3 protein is CASSRTSWEETQYF. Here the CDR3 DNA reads TGTGCCAGCAGTCGGACTAGCTGGGAAGAGACCCAGTACTTC.

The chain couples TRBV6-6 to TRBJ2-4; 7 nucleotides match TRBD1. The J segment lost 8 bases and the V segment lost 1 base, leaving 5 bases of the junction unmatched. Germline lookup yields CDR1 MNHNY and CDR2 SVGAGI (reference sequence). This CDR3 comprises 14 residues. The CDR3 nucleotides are TGTGCCAGCAGTTACTTAGGGGGCGAGGACATTCAGTACTTC. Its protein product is CASSYLGGEDIQYF.

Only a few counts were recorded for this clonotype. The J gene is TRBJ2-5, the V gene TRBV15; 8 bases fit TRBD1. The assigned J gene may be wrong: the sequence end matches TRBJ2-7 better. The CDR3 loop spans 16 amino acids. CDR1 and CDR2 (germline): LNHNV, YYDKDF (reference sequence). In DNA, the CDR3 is TGTGCCACCAGCAAGACCGGACAGGGCTGGCCCTACGAGCAGTACTTC. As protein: CATSKTGQGWPYEQYF.

For the CDR3, the DNA is TGTGCCTGGAATATAGGAGGGCTTTGGAACACCATATATTTT. Protein product: CAWNIGGLWNTIYF. The chain links TRBV30 to TRBJ1-3; D unclear. Looked up from germline, CDR1 is GTSNPN and CDR2 is SVGIG (reference sequence). V was clipped by 4 bases and J by 7 bases, with 17 bases between them. This CDR3 has 14 amino acids.

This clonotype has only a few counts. This CDR3 is CSAPFYEKLFF. CDR3 nucleotide sequence: TGCAGTGCCCCCTTTTATGAAAAACTGTTTTTT. The V and J genes are TRBV20-1 and TRBJ1-4; D gene unclear. This CDR3 contains 11 residues. The germline CDR1 and CDR2 sequences are DFQATT and SNEGSKA (reference sequence). Trimming removed 6 bases at V and 6 bases at J, with 8 bases between.

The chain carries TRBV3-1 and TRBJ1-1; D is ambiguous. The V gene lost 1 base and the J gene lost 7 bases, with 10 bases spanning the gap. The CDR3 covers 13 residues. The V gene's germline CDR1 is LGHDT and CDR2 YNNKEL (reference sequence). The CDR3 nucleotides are TGTGCCAGCAGCCAAGGGGTAATAGTTGAAGCTTTCTTT. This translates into CASSQGVIVEAFF.

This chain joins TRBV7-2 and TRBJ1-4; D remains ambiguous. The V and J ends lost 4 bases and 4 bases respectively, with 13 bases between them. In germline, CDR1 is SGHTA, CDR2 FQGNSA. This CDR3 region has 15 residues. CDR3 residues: CASSSQQRLNEKLFF. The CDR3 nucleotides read TGTGCCAGCAGCTCCCAACAGCGACTTAATGAAAAACTGTTTTTT.

DNA for the CDR3: TGCGCCAGCAGCGGTCTAGGGACACATGAGCAGTTCTTC. Amino acid sequence: CASSGLGTHEQFF. The chain is built from TRBV5-1 and TRBJ2-1; tentative D call: TRBD1 (6 bases). The V gene's germline CDR1 is SGHRS and CDR2 YFSETQ. The CDR3 is 13 amino acids. Trimming removed 4 bases at V and 8 bases at J, with 13 bases between.

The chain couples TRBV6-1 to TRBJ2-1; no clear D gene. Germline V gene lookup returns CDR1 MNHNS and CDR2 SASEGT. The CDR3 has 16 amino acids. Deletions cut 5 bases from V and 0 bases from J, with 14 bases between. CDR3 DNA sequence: TGTGCCAGCAGTCCCTTTGGGAAGCCCTCCTACAATGAGCAGTTCTTC. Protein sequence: CASSPFGKPSYNEQFF.

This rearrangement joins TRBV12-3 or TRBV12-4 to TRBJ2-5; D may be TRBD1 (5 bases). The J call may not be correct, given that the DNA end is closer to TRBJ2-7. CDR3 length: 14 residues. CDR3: CASSLAGYSYEQYF. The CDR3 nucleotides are TGTGCCAGCAGTTTGGCAGGGTACTCCTACGAGCAGTACTTC.

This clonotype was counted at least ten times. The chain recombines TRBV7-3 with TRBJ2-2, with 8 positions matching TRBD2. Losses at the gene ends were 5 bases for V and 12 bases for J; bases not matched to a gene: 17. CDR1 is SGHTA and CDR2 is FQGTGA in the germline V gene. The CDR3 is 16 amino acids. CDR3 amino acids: CASSPGPGAGEAKLFF. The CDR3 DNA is TGTGCCAGCAGCCCCGGTCCGGGAGCGGGAGAGGCGAAGCTGTTTTTT. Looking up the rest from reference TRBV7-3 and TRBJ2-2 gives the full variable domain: GAGVSQTPSNKVTEKGKYVELRCDPISGHTALYWYRQSLGQGPEFLIYFQGTGAADDSGLPNDRFFAVRPEGSVSTLKIQRTERGDSAVYLCASSPGPGAGEAKLFFGEGSRLTVL.

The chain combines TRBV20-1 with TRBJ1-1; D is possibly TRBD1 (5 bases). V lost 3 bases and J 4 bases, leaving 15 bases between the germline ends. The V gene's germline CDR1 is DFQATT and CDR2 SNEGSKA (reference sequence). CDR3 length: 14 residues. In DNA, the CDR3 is TGCAGTGCTAGGAGGGCCCCTGGGGGCACTGAAGCTTTCTTT. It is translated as CSARRAPGGTEAFF.

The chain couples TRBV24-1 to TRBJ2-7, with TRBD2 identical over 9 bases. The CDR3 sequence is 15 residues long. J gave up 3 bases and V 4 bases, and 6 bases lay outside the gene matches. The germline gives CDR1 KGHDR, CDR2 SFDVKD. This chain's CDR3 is CATSDRLAEHYEQYF. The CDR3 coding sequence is TGTGCCACCAGTGACCGACTAGCGGAGCACTACGAGCAGTACTTC.

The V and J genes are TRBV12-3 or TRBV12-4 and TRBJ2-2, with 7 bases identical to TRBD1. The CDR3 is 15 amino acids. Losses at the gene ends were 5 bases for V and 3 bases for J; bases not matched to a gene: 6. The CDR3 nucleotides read TGTGCCAGCAGTCCCAGGGGGTGGGACACCGGGGAGCTGTTTTTT. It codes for CASSPRGWDTGELFF.

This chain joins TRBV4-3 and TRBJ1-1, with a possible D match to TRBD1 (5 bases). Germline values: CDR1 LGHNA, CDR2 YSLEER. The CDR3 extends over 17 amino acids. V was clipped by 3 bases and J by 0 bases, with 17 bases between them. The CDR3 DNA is TGCGCCAGCAGCCAGGCCGGCGTCGGGGCCATGAACACTGAAGCTTTCTTT. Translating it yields CASSQAGVGAMNTEAFF.

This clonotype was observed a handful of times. CDR3 DNA: TGTGCCAGCAGCCTGAACGGGCCCTTGGACGAGCAGTACTTC. Translated, it gives CASSLNGPLDEQYF. This sequence joins TRBV14 and TRBJ2-5; D not certain. Near its end, the DNA agrees better with TRBJ2-7, so the J call may be wrong. Germline V CDR1 and CDR2: SGHDN, FVKESK. CDR3 length: 14 amino acids.

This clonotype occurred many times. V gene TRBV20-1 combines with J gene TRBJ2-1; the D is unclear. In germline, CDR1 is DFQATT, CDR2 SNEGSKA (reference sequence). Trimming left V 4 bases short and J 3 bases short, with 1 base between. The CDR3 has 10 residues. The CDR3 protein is CSANYNEQFF. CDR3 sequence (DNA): TGCAGTGCTAACTACAATGAGCAGTTCTTC.

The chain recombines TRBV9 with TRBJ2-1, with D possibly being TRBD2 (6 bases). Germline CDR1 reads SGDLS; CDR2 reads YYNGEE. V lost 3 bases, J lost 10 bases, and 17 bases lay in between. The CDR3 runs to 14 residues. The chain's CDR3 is CASSGPTSSGEQFF. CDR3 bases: TGTGCCAGCAGCGGCCCGACTAGTTCTGGAGAGCAGTTCTTC.

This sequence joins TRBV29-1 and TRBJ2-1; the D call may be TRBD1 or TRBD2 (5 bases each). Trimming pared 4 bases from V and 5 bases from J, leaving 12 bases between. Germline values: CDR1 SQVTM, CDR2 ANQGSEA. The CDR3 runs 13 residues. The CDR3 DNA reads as TGCAGCGTTGGGAACGGGGACCACAATGAGCAGTTCTTC. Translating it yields CSVGNGDHNEQFF.

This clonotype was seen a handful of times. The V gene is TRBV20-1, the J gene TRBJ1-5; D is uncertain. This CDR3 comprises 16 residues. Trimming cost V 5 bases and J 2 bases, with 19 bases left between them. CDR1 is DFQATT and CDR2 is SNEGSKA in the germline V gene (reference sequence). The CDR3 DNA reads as TGCAGTGCTCCCCCGGGTCGGTTGGGAGGCAATCAGCCCCAGCATTTT. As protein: CSAPPGRLGGNQPQHF.

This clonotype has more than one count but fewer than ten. The CDR3 loop reads CASSTGRSEKLFF. CDR3 nucleotides: TGTGCCAGCAGCACTGGACGGTCTGAAAAACTGTTTTTT. This chain links TRBV12-3 or TRBV12-4 with TRBJ1-4, with D hard to call. The ends were cut back, 6 bases at V and 7 bases at J, with 12 bases in the middle. The CDR3 loop spans 13 amino acids.

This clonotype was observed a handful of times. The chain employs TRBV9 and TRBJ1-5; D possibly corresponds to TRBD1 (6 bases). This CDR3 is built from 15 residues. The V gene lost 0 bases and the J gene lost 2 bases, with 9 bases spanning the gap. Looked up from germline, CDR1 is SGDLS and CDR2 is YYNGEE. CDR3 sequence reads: CASSVEGGRNQPQHF. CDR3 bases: TGTGCCAGCAGCGTAGAGGGGGGCCGCAATCAGCCCCAGCATTTT.